This T cell receptor beta chain was identified during a study of CD8 T cells in Susac syndrome. Background on the study: Treatment at blood withdrawal was none, corticosteroids, or intravenous immunoglobulin alone in Susac syndrome patients.

Random hexamers were used to reverse transcribe the RNA input (about 0.45 to 1 ug). Multiplex PCR with immunoSEQ amplified the TCR beta CDR3 across 54 Vbeta and 13 Jbeta. Using its own MiXCR run on the immunoSEQ multiplex PCR reads, TCRdb lists one record per CDR3 protein. Of under 80,000 distinct CDR3 sequences in the sample, about 92% were seen once. Diagnostic criteria defined recently for definite or probable disease were met by the Susac syndrome patients. Negative isolation was used for CD8+ and CD4+ T cells, and FACS enrichment was applied to TEMRA cells. Trimming removed 1 base from V and 4 bases from J, with 13 bases in between. The CDR3 contains 15 residues. The germline gives CDR1 SGHAT, CDR2 FQNNGV.

The clonotype comes from a human donor with Susac syndrome. The specimen was CD4+ T cells from PBMCs. The chain employs TRBV11-2 and TRBJ2-5; no clear D. The CDR3 nucleotides read TGTGCCAGCAGCTTAGGAAGCATTGGTGGAGAGACCCAGTACTTC. Protein: CASSLGSIGGETQYF. Supplemented by reference TRBV11-2 and TRBJ2-5, the full variable domain reads EAGVAQSPRYKIIEKRQSVAFWCNPISGHATLYWYQQILGQGPKLLIQFQNNGVVDDSQLPKDRFSAERLKGVDSTLKIQPAKLEDSAVYLCASSLGSIGGETQYFGPGTRLLVL.